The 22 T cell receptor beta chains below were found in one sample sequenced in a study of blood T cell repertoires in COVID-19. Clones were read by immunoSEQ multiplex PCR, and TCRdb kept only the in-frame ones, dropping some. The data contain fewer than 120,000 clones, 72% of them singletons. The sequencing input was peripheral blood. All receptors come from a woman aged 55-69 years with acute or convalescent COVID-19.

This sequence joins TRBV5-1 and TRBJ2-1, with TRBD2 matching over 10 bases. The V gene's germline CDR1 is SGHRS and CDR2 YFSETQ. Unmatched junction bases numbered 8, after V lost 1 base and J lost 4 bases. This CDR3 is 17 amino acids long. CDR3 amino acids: CASSLYSGGALYNEQFF. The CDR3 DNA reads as TGCGCCAGCAGCTTGTACAGCGGGGGGGCCCTATACAATGAGCAGTTCTTC. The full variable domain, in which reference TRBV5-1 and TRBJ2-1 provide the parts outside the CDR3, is KAGVTQTPRYLIKTRGQQVTLSCSPISGHRSVSWYQQTPGQGLQFLFEYFSETQRNKGNFPGRFSGRQFSNSRSEMNVSTLELGDSALYLCASSLYSGGALYNEQFFGPGTRLTVL.

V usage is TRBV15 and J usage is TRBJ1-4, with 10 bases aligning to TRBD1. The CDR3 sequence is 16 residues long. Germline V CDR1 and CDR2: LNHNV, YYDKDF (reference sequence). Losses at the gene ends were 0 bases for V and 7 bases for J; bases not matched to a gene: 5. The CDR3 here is CATSRDPRTGGEKLFF. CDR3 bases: TGTGCCACCAGCAGAGATCCGAGGACAGGGGGTGAAAAACTGTTTTTT.

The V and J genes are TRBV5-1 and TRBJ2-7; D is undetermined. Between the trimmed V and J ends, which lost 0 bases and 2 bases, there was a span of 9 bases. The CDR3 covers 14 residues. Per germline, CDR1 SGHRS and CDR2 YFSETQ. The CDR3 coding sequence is TGCGCCAGCAGCTTGGAACCAAGCCCCTACGAGCAGTACTTC. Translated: CASSLEPSPYEQYF.

The CDR3 DNA reads as TGTGCCAGCAGCGGGAGGAACACCGGGGAGCTGTTTTTT. It encodes CASSGRNTGELFF. This sequence joins TRBV7-7 and TRBJ2-2, with a possible D match to TRBD2 (5 bases). Germline-derived CDR1 and CDR2 are SSHAT and FNYEAQ (reference sequence). V lost 5 bases and J 1 base, leaving 5 bases between the germline ends. CDR3 length: 13 residues.

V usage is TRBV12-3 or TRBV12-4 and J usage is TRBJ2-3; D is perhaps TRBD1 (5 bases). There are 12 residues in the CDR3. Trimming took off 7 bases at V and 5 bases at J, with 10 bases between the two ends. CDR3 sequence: CASMWGRDTQYF. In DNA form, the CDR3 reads TGTGCCAGCATGTGGGGCAGAGATACGCAGTATTTT.

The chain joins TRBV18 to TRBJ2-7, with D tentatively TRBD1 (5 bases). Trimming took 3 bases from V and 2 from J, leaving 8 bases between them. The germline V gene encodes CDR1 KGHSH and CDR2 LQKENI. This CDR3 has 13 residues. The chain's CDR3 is CASSPRTTYEQYF. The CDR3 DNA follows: TGTGCCAGCTCACCCCGGACAACCTACGAGCAGTACTTC.

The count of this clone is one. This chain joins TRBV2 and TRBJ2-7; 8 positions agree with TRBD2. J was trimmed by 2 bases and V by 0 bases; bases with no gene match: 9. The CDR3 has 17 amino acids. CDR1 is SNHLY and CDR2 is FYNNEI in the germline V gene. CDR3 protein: CASSEAYLSGGAYEQYF. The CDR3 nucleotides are TGTGCCAGCAGTGAAGCTTACCTCAGCGGGGGCGCCTACGAGCAGTACTTC.

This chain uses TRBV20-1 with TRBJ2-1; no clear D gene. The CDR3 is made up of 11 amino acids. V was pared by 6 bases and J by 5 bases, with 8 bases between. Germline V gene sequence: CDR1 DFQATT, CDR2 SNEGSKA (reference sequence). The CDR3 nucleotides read TGCAGTGCGTCGAAGCACAATGAGCAGTTCTTC. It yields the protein CSASKHNEQFF.

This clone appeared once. The CDR3 here is CASSLYAGGLETQYF. The CDR3 nucleotides read TGTGCCAGCAGTTTATATGCAGGGGGCCTCGAGACCCAGTACTTC. The gene calls are TRBV27 and TRBJ2-5; TRBD1 matches at 8 bases. CDR3 length: 15 amino acids. The V gene's germline CDR1 is MNHEY and CDR2 SMNVEV (reference sequence). With V trimmed by 1 base and J by 5 bases, 6 bases remained unmatched.

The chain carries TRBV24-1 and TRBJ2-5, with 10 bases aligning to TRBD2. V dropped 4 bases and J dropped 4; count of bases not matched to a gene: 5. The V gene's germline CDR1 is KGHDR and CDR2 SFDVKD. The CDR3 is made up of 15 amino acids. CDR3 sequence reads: CATSDGGLARETQYF. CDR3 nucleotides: TGTGCCACCAGTGACGGGGGACTAGCGAGAGAGACCCAGTACTTC.

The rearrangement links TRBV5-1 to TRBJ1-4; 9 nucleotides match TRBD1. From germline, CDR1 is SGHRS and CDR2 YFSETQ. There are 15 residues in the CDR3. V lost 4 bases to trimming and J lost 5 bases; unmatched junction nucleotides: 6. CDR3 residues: CASSPRTGENEKLFF. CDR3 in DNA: TGCGCCAGCAGCCCCCGGACAGGGGAGAATGAAAAACTGTTTTTT. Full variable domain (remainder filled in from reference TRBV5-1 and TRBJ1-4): KAGVTQTPRYLIKTRGQQVTLSCSPISGHRSVSWYQQTPGQGLQFLFEYFSETQRNKGNFPGRFSGRQFSNSRSEMNVSTLELGDSALYLCASSPRTGENEKLFFGSGTQLSVL.

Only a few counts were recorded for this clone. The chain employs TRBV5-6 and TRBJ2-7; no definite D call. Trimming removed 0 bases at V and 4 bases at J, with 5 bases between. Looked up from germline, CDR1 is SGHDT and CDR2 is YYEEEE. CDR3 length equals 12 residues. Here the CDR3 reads CASSLAVYEQYF. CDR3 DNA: TGTGCCAGCAGCTTGGCCGTTTACGAGCAGTACTTC.

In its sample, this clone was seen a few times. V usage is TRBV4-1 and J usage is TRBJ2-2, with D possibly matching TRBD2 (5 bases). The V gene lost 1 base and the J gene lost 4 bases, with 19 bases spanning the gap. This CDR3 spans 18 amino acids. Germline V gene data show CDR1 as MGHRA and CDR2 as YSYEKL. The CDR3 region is CASSQGLRTVRGTGELFF. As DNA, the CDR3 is TGCGCCAGCAGCCAAGGTCTCCGGACCGTTCGGGGCACCGGGGAGCTGTTTTTT.

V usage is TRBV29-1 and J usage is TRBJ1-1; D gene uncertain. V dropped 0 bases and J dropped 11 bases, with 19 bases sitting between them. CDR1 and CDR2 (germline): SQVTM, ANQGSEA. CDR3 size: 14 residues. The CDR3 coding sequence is TGCAGCGTTGAAGATCTGGAGAAACCACTTAGGGCTTTCTTT. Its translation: CSVEDLEKPLRAFF.

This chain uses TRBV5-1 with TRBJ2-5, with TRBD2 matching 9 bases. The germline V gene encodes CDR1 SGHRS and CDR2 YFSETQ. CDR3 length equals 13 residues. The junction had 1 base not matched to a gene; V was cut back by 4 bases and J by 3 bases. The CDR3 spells CASSRLAEETQYF. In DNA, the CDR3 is TGCGCCAGCAGCCGACTAGCGGAAGAGACCCAGTACTTC.

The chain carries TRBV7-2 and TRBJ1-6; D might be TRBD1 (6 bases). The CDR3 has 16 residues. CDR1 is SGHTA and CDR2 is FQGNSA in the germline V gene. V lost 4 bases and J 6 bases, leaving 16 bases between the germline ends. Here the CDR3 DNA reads TGTGCCAGCAGCTACTTAGGGACAAGGGCTAATTCACCCCTCCACTTT. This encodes CASSYLGTRANSPLHF.

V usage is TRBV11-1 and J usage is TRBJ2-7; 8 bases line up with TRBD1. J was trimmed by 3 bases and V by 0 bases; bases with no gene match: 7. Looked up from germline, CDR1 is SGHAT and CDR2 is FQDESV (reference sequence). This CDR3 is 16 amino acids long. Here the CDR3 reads CASSLASGTGIYEQYF. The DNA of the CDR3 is TGTGCCAGCAGCTTAGCATCCGGGACAGGTATCTACGAGCAGTACTTC. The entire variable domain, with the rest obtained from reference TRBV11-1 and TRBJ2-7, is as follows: EAEVAQSPRYKITEKSQAVAFWCDPISGHATLYWYRQILGQGPELLVQFQDESVVDDSQLPKDRFSAERLKGVDSTLKIQPAELGDSAMYLCASSLASGTGIYEQYFGPGTRLTVT.

The CDR3 DNA follows: TGCGCCAGCAGCCCCCGCCAGCCCCGGGGGAATTCACCCCTCCACTTT. This gives the protein CASSPRQPRGNSPLHF. V gene TRBV5-1 combines with J gene TRBJ1-6; D might be TRBD1 (5 bases). Germline CDR1 SGHRS, CDR2 YFSETQ. The CDR3 spans 16 residues. Deletions cut 4 bases from V and 7 bases from J, with 18 bases between.

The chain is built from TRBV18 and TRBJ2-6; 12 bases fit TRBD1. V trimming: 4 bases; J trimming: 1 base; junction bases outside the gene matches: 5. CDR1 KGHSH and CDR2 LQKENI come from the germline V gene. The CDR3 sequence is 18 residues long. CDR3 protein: CASSLRDRGLSGANVLTF. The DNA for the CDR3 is TGTGCCAGCTCACTTCGGGACAGGGGGCTGTCTGGGGCCAACGTCCTGACTTTC.

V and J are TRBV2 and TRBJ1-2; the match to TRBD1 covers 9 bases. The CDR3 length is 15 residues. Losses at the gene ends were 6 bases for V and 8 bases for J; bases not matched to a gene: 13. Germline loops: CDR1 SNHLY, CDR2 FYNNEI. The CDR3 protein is CASSVTIQGAGGYTF. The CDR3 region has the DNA TGTGCCAGCAGCGTTACTATACAGGGGGCGGGAGGCTACACCTTC.

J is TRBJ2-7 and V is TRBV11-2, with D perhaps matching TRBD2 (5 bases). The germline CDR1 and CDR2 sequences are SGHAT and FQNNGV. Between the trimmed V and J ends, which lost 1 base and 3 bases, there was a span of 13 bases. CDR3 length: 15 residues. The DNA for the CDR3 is TGTGCCAGCAGCTTAGTCCGGGGTTCCGTCTACGAGCAGTACTTC. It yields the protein CASSLVRGSVYEQYF. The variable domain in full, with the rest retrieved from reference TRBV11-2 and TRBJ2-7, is EAGVAQSPRYKIIEKRQSVAFWCNPISGHATLYWYQQILGQGPKLLIQFQNNGVVDDSQLPKDRFSAERLKGVDSTLKIQPAKLEDSAVYLCASSLVRGSVYEQYFGPGTRLTVT.

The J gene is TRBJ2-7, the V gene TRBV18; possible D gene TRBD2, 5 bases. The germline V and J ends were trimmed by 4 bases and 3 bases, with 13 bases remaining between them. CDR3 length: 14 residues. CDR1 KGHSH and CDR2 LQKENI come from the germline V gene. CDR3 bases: TGTGCCAGCTCACAAGACGGGAAGATCTACGAGCAGTACTTC. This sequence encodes CASSQDGKIYEQYF.